Below, 22 T cell receptor beta chains from the same sample are listed, as sequenced in a study of tumor-infiltrating lymphocytes in primary liver carcinoma. Unsorted whole blood yielded the blood RNA, and germline DNA was also extracted. From approximately 490 ng total RNA, TCR beta cDNA was generated with a primer in the constant region. Investigators got TCR beta libraries out of three nested multiplex PCR rounds, done with slightly modified ARM-PCR. Forward primers for TRBV1-TRBV30 and a C-beta reverse primer served the first two PCR rounds, at 10 cycles each. TCRdb re-derived calls from the multiplex PCR reads in MiXCR, one entry per CDR3 protein. This sample yields some 200,000 distinct CDR3 sequences, of which about 61% are seen a single time; roughly 7% belongs to the top ten. Sequencing was carried out using peripheral blood. The receptors here all came from a woman aged 55-70 years with primary liver carcinoma and hepatitis B virus infection.

The chain couples TRBV30 to TRBJ1-2; D ambiguous. Per germline, CDR1 GTSNPN and CDR2 SVGIG (reference sequence). Between the trimmed V and J ends, which lost 2 bases and 5 bases, there was a span of 15 bases. The CDR3 loop spans 14 amino acids. The CDR3 loop reads CAWSSLSGWYGYTF. The CDR3 nucleotides are TGTGCCTGGAGTTCGCTCTCCGGTTGGTATGGCTACACCTTC.

The chain is built from TRBV11-2 and TRBJ2-5; possibly TRBD1 for D (5 bases). There are 13 residues in the CDR3. Germline V CDR1 and CDR2: SGHAT, FQNNGV. Deletions cut 8 bases from V and 4 bases from J, with 14 bases between. The CDR3 coding sequence is TGTGCCAGCGGACCTAGGGGCGTAGAGACCCAGTACTTC. Protein: CASGPRGVETQYF. Together with reference TRBV11-2 and TRBJ2-5, the CDR3 gives the full variable domain: EAGVAQSPRYKIIEKRQSVAFWCNPISGHATLYWYQQILGQGPKLLIQFQNNGVVDDSQLPKDRFSAERLKGVDSTLKIQPAKLEDSAVYLCASGPRGVETQYFGPGTRLLVL.

With respect to this clonotype: One end of the junction does not line up with germline, which may come from a read error. The V call is TRBV6-1, the J call TRBJ2-7; 11 bases match TRBD2. This CDR3 has 14 amino acids. Per germline, CDR1 MNHNS and CDR2 SASEGT. CDR3 amino acids: CVSRTSGSSYEQYF. DNA for the CDR3: TGTGTCAGCAGAACTAGCGGGAGTAGCTACGAGCAGTACTTC.

This chain uses TRBV10-3 with TRBJ2-7; TRBD2 agrees at 9 bases. The junction had 19 bases not matched to a gene; V was cut back by 5 bases and J by 2 bases. The CDR3 is 19 residues long. CDR1 is ENHRY and CDR2 is SYGVKD in the germline V gene. This CDR3 is CAISNPGTSWSGNPYEQYF. CDR3 in DNA: TGTGCCATCAGTAACCCCGGGACTAGCTGGAGTGGGAATCCCTACGAGCAGTACTTC.

This clonotype was found many times. This chain joins TRBV6-5 and TRBJ2-5; D possibly corresponds to TRBD2 (6 bases). Between the trimmed V and J ends, which lost 4 bases and 3 bases, there was a span of 15 bases. Germline CDR1 is MNHEY and CDR2 is SVGAGI. The CDR3 loop spans 15 amino acids. CDR3 nucleotides: TGTGCCAGCAGTTCCTGGGCTCGCGGGGAAGAGACCCAGTACTTC. This sequence encodes CASSSWARGEETQYF.

This clonotype was recorded only once. The chain links TRBV29-1 to TRBJ2-3; 9 bases agree with TRBD1. This CDR3 comprises 13 residues. Germline CDR1 reads SQVTM; CDR2 reads ANQGSEA. CDR3 protein: CASQGAAPDTQYF. CDR3 nucleotide sequence: TGCGCCTCACAGGGGGCCGCGCCAGATACGCAGTATTTT.

This clonotype occurred a few times. This may be a read error, as it is one base from a much larger clone. V usage is TRBV4-2 and J usage is TRBJ2-7, with 13 bases identical to TRBD2. Losses at the gene ends were 0 bases for V and 6 bases for J; bases not matched to a gene: 2. CDR3 size: 15 residues. Germline V CDR1 and CDR2: LGHNA, YNFKEQ. CDR3 in amino acids: CASSQEGLAGFEQYF. CDR3 nucleotide sequence: TGTGCCAGCAGCCAAGAGGGACTAGCGGGATTCGAGCAGTACTTC.

V is TRBV28 and J is TRBJ2-6, with D unclear. Per germline, CDR1 MDHEN and CDR2 SYDVKM. The CDR3 totals 18 residues. Trimming took 4 bases from V and 0 from J, leaving 16 bases between them. Here the CDR3 reads CASSSPAALPSGANVLTF. CDR3 nucleotide sequence: TGTGCCAGCAGTTCGCCGGCGGCCCTTCCCTCTGGGGCCAACGTCCTGACTTTC.

This chain links TRBV5-5 with TRBJ1-2, with D possibly matching TRBD1 (6 bases). The CDR3 has 16 residues. The germline gives CDR1 SGHKS, CDR2 YYEKEE (reference sequence). Trimming cost V 5 bases and J 0 bases, with 17 bases left between them. The CDR3 DNA sequence: TGTGCCAGCAGTCCTCACCCGGACAGAACTAACTATGGCTACACCTTC. Protein product: CASSPHPDRTNYGYTF.

Points on this clonotype: A junction boundary mismatches the germline segment, possibly from a read error. The gene calls are TRBV5-5 and TRBJ2-5; D is perhaps TRBD1 or TRBD2 (5 bases each). The germline V gene encodes CDR1 SGHKS and CDR2 YYEKEE (reference sequence). This CDR3 is 15 amino acids long. DNA of the CDR3: TGTGCCAGCAGCTCTGGGACCATGGGGGAAGAGACCCTGTACTTC. The encoded protein is CASSSGTMGEETLYF.

The sample holds a few counts of this clonotype. One end of the junction varies from germline; a read error may be responsible. The chain employs TRBV11-3 and TRBJ1-6; D call uncertain. Germline CDR1 SGHNT, CDR2 YENEEA. This CDR3 region has 15 residues. The CDR3 loop is CASSGPPAFNSPLRF. The CDR3 DNA follows: TGTGCCAGCAGCGGACCCCCGGCCTTTAATTCACCCCTCCGCTTT.

With regard to this clonotype: At one end, the junction sequence differs from germline, possibly due to a read error. V and J are TRBV11-2 and TRBJ2-1; D remains unclear. Germline lookup yields CDR1 SGHAT and CDR2 FQNNGV. The CDR3 loop spans 15 amino acids. CDR3 sequence (DNA): TGTACCAGCAGCTTAGAGTCAGCGTTTAACAATGAGCAGTTCTTC. This gives the protein CTSSLESAFNNEQFF.

Remarks on this clonotype: One end of the junction fails to match germline, which may point to a read error. This chain connects TRBV5-1 to TRBJ1-1; a weak D match, TRBD1 (5 bases). Per germline, CDR1 SGHRS and CDR2 YFSETQ. CDR3 length equals 17 residues. The CDR3 region is CASSLEGQGAWNIEAFF. Here the CDR3 DNA reads TGCGCCAGCAGCTTGGAGGGGCAGGGAGCATGGAACATTGAAGCTTTCTTT.

Details on this clonotype: One end of the junction varies from germline; a read error may be responsible. The chain recombines TRBV11-2 with TRBJ2-4, with TRBD1 identical over 7 bases. CDR1 is SGHAT, CDR2 FQNNGV, per germline. The CDR3 consists of 14 residues. DNA for the CDR3: TGTGCCAACAGGGGAACCGGGTACAAAAACATTGAGTACTTC. Encoded protein: CANRGTGYKNIEYF.

With regard to this clonotype: The DNA is omitted, as the CDR3 cannot be located on it reliably, and the CDR3 follows TCRdb's listing. CDR3 sequence reads: CSAFGQGTHGYTF. The V call is TRBV29-1, the J call TRBJ1-2; TRBD1, the table's D call, was not compared with the DNA. Germline assignment: CDR1 SQVTM and CDR2 ANQGSEA. The length of the CDR3 is 13 amino acids, counting both ends.

In this sample, this clonotype turned up many times. This chain links TRBV5-6 with TRBJ1-1, with D perhaps matching TRBD1 (6 bases). Trimming left V 0 bases short and J 1 base short, with 7 bases between. This CDR3 is built from 14 residues. In germline, CDR1 is SGHDT, CDR2 YYEEEE. The CDR3 region has the DNA TGTGCCAGCAGCTTGGACAGGGCGAACACTGAAGCTTTCTTT. It specifies CASSLDRANTEAFF.

The V call is TRBV29-1, the J call TRBJ2-1, with 7 nucleotides matching TRBD2. This CDR3 contains 14 residues. From germline, CDR1 is SQVTM and CDR2 ANQGSEA. The V segment lost 4 bases and the J segment 14 bases; nucleotides outside the gene matches: 17. The CDR3 DNA reads TGCAGCGTTGTGGGGGGGACCGCGGGCCAAAGGGAGTTCTTC. Translated, it gives CSVVGGTAGQREFF.

Comments on this clonotype: This sequence may be a read error, since a much larger clone differs from it by one base. The rearrangement joins TRBV5-1 to TRBJ1-1; D gene unclear. The germline gives CDR1 SGHRS, CDR2 YFSETQ. Trimming shortened V by 4 bases and J by 0 bases, and 10 bases separated the two germline ends. This CDR3 comprises 14 residues. CDR3: CASSEVIVNTEAFF. CDR3 DNA sequence: TGCGCCAGCAGCGAGGTGATAGTGAACACTGAAGCTTTCTTT.

V and J are TRBV14 and TRBJ2-1; D may match TRBD1 or TRBD2 (5 bases each). Trimming removed 0 bases at V and 4 bases at J, with 13 bases between. This CDR3 comprises 16 residues. The V gene's germline CDR1 is SGHDN and CDR2 FVKESK. DNA of the CDR3: TGTGCCAGCAGCCAAGATCTGGGGACCGCGTACAATGAGCAGTTCTTC. It yields the protein CASSQDLGTAYNEQFF.

Notes on this clonotype: One end of the junction does not line up with germline, which may come from a read error. The chain is built from TRBV14 and TRBJ2-1; D gene uncertain. The CDR3 has 13 amino acids. Germline V lookup: CDR1 SGHDN, CDR2 FVKESK. This CDR3 reads CASNQYDSSAQLF. CDR3 bases: TGTGCCAGCAACCAATATGACTCAAGCGCGCAGTTATTC.

This clonotype has at least ten counts. The CDR3 DNA reads as TGTGCCTGGAGTGTACGTATCCGAGCGCTGAACACCGGGGAGCTGTTTTTT. Translating it yields CAWSVRIRALNTGELFF. The rearrangement joins TRBV30 to TRBJ2-2; D is undetermined. Between the trimmed V and J ends, which lost 0 bases and 1 base, there was a span of 15 bases. The V gene's germline CDR1 is GTSNPN and CDR2 SVGIG (reference sequence). The CDR3 covers 17 residues.

Concerning this clonotype: Given the absence of the conserved phenylalanine or tryptophan at the CDR3 end, a read error is likely. The chain recombines TRBV28 with TRBJ1-2; 7 nucleotides match TRBD1. Germline V gene data show CDR1 as MDHEN and CDR2 as SYDVKM. This CDR3 is 13 amino acids long. CDR3 loop: CTSSTGVHYGYTL. In DNA form, the CDR3 reads TGTACCAGCAGCACAGGGGTTCACTATGGCTACACCTTG.